The 26 T cell receptor beta chains below all came from one sample that was sequenced in a study of blood T cell repertoires in COVID-19. Here immunoSEQ multiplex PCR was the method, and the copy in TCRdb shows in-frame clones only, minus some. The profile shows more than 150,000 clones, approximately 87% of them singletons. Sequenced material: peripheral blood. The receptor source for this set is a woman between 18 and 29 years old who had recovered from COVID-19.

The count of this clone is one. The genes are TRBV4-3 and TRBJ2-1; 14 bases fit TRBD2. Germline-derived CDR1 and CDR2 are LGHNA and YSLEER. This CDR3 region has 17 residues. V shed 4 bases and J 0 bases; nucleotides not matched to a gene: 2. The CDR3 here is CASSLGTSGGSYNEQFF. The CDR3 nucleotides are TGCGCCAGCAGCCTCGGGACTAGCGGGGGCTCCTACAATGAGCAGTTCTTC.

The chain combines TRBV29-1 with TRBJ2-5; no clear D. The V gene's germline CDR1 is SQVTM and CDR2 ANQGSEA. V lost 8 bases to trimming and J lost 5 bases, with 12 bases between them. CDR3 length equals 11 residues. The chain's CDR3 is CSPYPRETQYF. The CDR3 nucleotides are TGCAGCCCCTACCCCCGGGAGACCCAGTACTTC. Combining the CDR3 with reference TRBV29-1 and TRBJ2-5 gives the whole variable domain SAVISQKPSRDICQRGTSLTIQCQVDSQVTMMFWYRQQPGQSLTLIATANQGSEATYESGFVIDKFPISRPNLTFSTLTVSNMSPEDSSIYLCSPYPRETQYFGPGTRLLVL.

The chain joins TRBV30 to TRBJ2-7; TRBD1 aligns across 7 bases. J gave up 6 bases and V 2 bases, and 22 bases lay outside the gene matches. Germline V gives CDR1 GTSNPN, CDR2 SVGIG (reference sequence). This CDR3 comprises 18 residues. CDR3 in amino acids: CAWSSNRQGSPLVREQYV. CDR3 bases: TGTGCCTGGAGTTCAAATCGACAGGGATCCCCTTTGGTTCGCGAGCAGTACGTC.

This clone is a singleton in its sample. V is TRBV19 and J is TRBJ1-1; 7 nucleotides match TRBD1. The germline V gene has CDR1 LNHDA and CDR2 SQIVND (reference sequence). The CDR3 extends over 15 amino acids. The V and J ends lost 7 bases and 1 base, in that order; junction bases with no gene match: 9. The DNA of the CDR3 is TGTGCCAGTACGCGAGGGGGCAGGTGGAACACTGAAGCTTTCTTT. Its protein product is CASTRGGRWNTEAFF. Full variable domain (rest looked up from reference TRBV19 and TRBJ1-1): DGGITQSPKYLFRKEGQNVTLSCEQNLNHDAMYWYRQDPGQGLRLIYYSQIVNDFQKGDIAEGYSVSREKKESFPLTVTSAQKNPTAFYLCASTRGGRWNTEAFFGQGTRLTVV.

The genes are TRBV4-1 and TRBJ1-4; D unresolved. The germline V gene has CDR1 MGHRA and CDR2 YSYEKL. Deletions cut 2 bases from V and 5 bases from J, with 9 bases between. This CDR3 is 14 amino acids long. In DNA, the CDR3 is TGCGCCAGCAGCCAATCTATCGGGAATGAAAAACTGTTTTTT. Translated, it gives CASSQSIGNEKLFF.

The rearrangement uses TRBV5-4 and TRBJ2-2, with 9 bases aligning to TRBD1. Germline-derived CDR1 and CDR2 are SGHNT and YYREEE (reference sequence). V shed 4 bases and J 5 bases; nucleotides not matched to a gene: 3. CDR3 length: 14 residues. CDR3 amino acids: CASSGTGRTGELFF. CDR3 in DNA: TGTGCCAGCAGCGGGACAGGGCGAACCGGGGAGCTGTTTTTT.

The rearrangement uses TRBV24-1 and TRBJ2-5, with 7 bases fitting TRBD2. CDR3 length: 13 residues. Germline V gene sequence: CDR1 KGHDR, CDR2 SFDVKD. Trimming took 7 bases from V and 4 from J; bases not matched to a gene: 5. The CDR3 DNA sequence: TGTGCCACCAGCCAGTGGGAGGGAGAGACCCAGTACTTC. This translates into CATSQWEGETQYF.

This sequence joins TRBV7-9 and TRBJ1-5; 7 positions match TRBD1. The CDR3 contains 14 residues. The germline gives CDR1 SEHNR, CDR2 FQNEAQ (reference sequence). V was clipped by 4 bases and J by 4 bases; unmatched bases: 4. DNA for the CDR3: TGTGCCAGCAGCTCCCCGACAGGGAATCAGCCCCAGCATTTT. Its protein product is CASSSPTGNQPQHF.

The chain couples TRBV15 to TRBJ2-3, with 10 bases identical to TRBD2. CDR1 and CDR2 (germline): LNHNV, YYDKDF (reference sequence). CDR3 length equals 16 residues. Trimming removed 1 base from V and 2 bases from J; junction bases left unmatched: 3. The CDR3 nucleotides read TGTGCCACCAGCAGAGCTAGCGGGAGATTCACAGATACGCAGTATTTT. It is translated as CATSRASGRFTDTQYF.

The chain recombines TRBV7-6 with TRBJ1-4, with D tentatively TRBD1 (6 bases). V lost 5 bases and J 0 bases, leaving 10 bases between the germline ends. The CDR3 sequence is 15 residues long. From germline, CDR1 is SGHVS and CDR2 FNYEAQ. As DNA, the CDR3 is TGTGCCAGCAGCCCCTGGACAGCAACTAATGAAAAACTGTTTTTT. Amino acids: CASSPWTATNEKLFF.

This clone was counted once. This sequence joins TRBV5-1 and TRBJ1-2; D is unresolved. The V and J ends lost 4 bases and 4 bases respectively, with 8 bases between them. There are 12 residues in the CDR3. Germline V gene sequence: CDR1 SGHRS, CDR2 YFSETQ. This CDR3 is CASSPDFYGYTF. In DNA, the CDR3 is TGCGCCAGCAGCCCGGACTTCTATGGCTACACCTTC.

The chain employs TRBV5-1 and TRBJ1-4; TRBD1 agrees at 9 bases. Germline V gene data show CDR1 as SGHRS and CDR2 as YFSETQ. This CDR3 has 16 amino acids. J gave up 5 bases and V 5 bases, and 10 bases lay outside the gene matches. CDR3 nucleotide sequence: TGCGCCAGCAGTTGGACAGGGGAACGTTTAAATGAAAAACTGTTTTTT. This gives the protein CASSWTGERLNEKLFF.

V usage is TRBV24-1 and J usage is TRBJ2-5; 9 bases line up with TRBD1. The CDR3 runs to 18 residues. Trimming cost V 3 bases and J 0 bases; bases outside gene matches: 10. CDR1 is KGHDR, CDR2 SFDVKD, per germline. The CDR3 is CATSDVQTGTGYQETQYF. CDR3 nucleotide sequence: TGTGCCACCAGTGATGTACAAACCGGGACAGGGTACCAAGAGACCCAGTACTTC.

J is TRBJ1-6 and V is TRBV9; TRBD1 matches 10 bases. In germline, CDR1 is SGDLS, CDR2 YYNGEE. The CDR3 covers 14 residues. V dropped 6 bases and J dropped 10; count of bases not matched to a gene: 7. CDR3 bases: TGTGCCAGCACCAAAATGGACAGGGGGTCACCCCTCCACTTT. Translated, it gives CASTKMDRGSPLHF.

This chain links TRBV19 with TRBJ2-3; a possible D gene is TRBD1 (6 bases). Germline CDR1 LNHDA, CDR2 SQIVND (reference sequence). Trimming stripped 5 bases from V and 2 bases from J, with 11 bases between. The CDR3 length is 14 residues. The CDR3 loop is CASSLGQITDTQYF. CDR3 bases: TGTGCCAGTAGTCTCGGACAGATCACAGATACGCAGTATTTT.

The genes are TRBV2 and TRBJ1-2; 7 bases agree with TRBD1. There are 15 residues in the CDR3. V shed 6 bases, J shed 2 bases, and the junction held 9 bases outside the gene matches. Germline loops: CDR1 SNHLY, CDR2 FYNNEI. CDR3 nucleotides: TGTGCCAGCAGGGCCTACAGGGGACTGAACTATGGCTACACCTTC. It codes for CASRAYRGLNYGYTF.

The CDR3 protein is CATSDLAGSDYEQYV. DNA for the CDR3: TGTGCCACCAGTGATTTGGCAGGGTCGGACTACGAGCAGTACGTC. The V and J genes are TRBV24-1 and TRBJ2-7; D perhaps matches TRBD1 (5 bases). Germline V gene sequence: CDR1 KGHDR, CDR2 SFDVKD. The CDR3 loop spans 15 amino acids. V lost 0 bases and J 3 bases, leaving 11 bases between the germline ends.

The CDR3 coding sequence is TGTGCCAGCAGCTTAGGATGGGGCGGGGGCCCGAACACTGAAGCTTTCTTT. It translates to CASSLGWGGGPNTEAFF. V gene TRBV7-2 combines with J gene TRBJ1-1, with D possibly being TRBD1 (6 bases). This CDR3 comprises 17 residues. V gave up 1 base and J gave up 1 base, with 16 bases separating them. CDR1 and CDR2 from the germline V gene are SGHTA and FQGNSA. Based on the CDR3 plus reference TRBV7-2 and TRBJ1-1, the full variable domain is GAGVSQSPSNKVTEKGKDVELRCDPISGHTALYWYRQSLGQGLEFLIYFQGNSAPDKSGLPSDRFSAERTGGSVSTLTIQRTQQEDSAVYLCASSLGWGGGPNTEAFFGQGTRLTVV.

V is TRBV13 and J is TRBJ1-6, with D hard to call. V lost 7 bases and J 0 bases, leaving 7 bases between the germline ends. The CDR3 length is 14 residues. The germline CDR1 and CDR2 sequences are PRHDT and FYEKMQ (reference sequence). CDR3 amino acids: CASTISSYNSPLHF. The CDR3 nucleotides read TGTGCCAGCACCATTAGCTCCTATAATTCACCCCTCCACTTT.

This clone was observed a few times. The chain carries TRBV7-3 and TRBJ2-2; tentative D call: TRBD2 (7 bases). Germline CDR1 and CDR2: SGHTA and FQGTGA. This CDR3 has 14 residues. Deletions cut 6 bases from V and 7 bases from J, with 15 bases between. The CDR3 protein is CASRLAGEGGELFF. DNA of the CDR3: TGTGCCAGCAGATTGGCAGGGGAGGGCGGGGAGCTGTTTTTT.

V and J are TRBV29-1 and TRBJ1-1, with 7 positions matching TRBD1. The V gene end was trimmed by 7 bases and the J gene end by 0 bases; junction bases not matched to a gene: 14. From germline, CDR1 is SQVTM and CDR2 ANQGSEA. The CDR3 is 16 amino acids. CDR3 amino acids: CSARGYRGLLNTEAFF. CDR3 DNA: TGCAGCGCAAGGGGATACAGGGGTCTTTTGAACACTGAAGCTTTCTTT.

The rearrangement links TRBV7-9 to TRBJ2-1; D perhaps matches TRBD2 (6 bases). Trimming took off 5 bases at V and 8 bases at J, with 13 bases between the two ends. The CDR3 runs to 13 residues. Per the germline V gene, CDR1 is SEHNR and CDR2 is FQNEAQ (reference sequence). DNA of the CDR3: TGTGCCAGCAGCAACCGGGGGACCCATGAGCAGTTCTTC. Translation gives CASSNRGTHEQFF.

This sequence joins TRBV30 and TRBJ1-2; 8 bases are shared with TRBD1. The CDR3 consists of 11 residues. V lost 8 bases and J lost 5; bases outside the gene matches: 4. Germline V gene lookup returns CDR1 GTSNPN and CDR2 SVGIG (reference sequence). CDR3 bases: TGTGCCGCACGGACAGGGTATGGCTACACCTTC. This translates into CAARTGYGYTF.

The chain couples TRBV19 to TRBJ1-4; D ambiguous. Germline CDR1 reads LNHDA; CDR2 reads SQIVND (reference sequence). The ends were cut back, 2 bases at V and 8 bases at J, with 15 bases in the middle. The CDR3 runs 15 residues. CDR3 sequence reads: CASSIRGLPREKLFF. Written as DNA, the CDR3 is TGTGCCAGTAGTATAAGAGGACTCCCAAGGGAAAAACTGTTTTTT.

The chain couples TRBV2 to TRBJ2-7, with TRBD1 matching 7 bases. The germline gives CDR1 SNHLY, CDR2 FYNNEI. V lost 8 bases, J lost 3 bases, and 1 base stayed unmatched. This CDR3 contains 11 residues. Here the CDR3 reads CASGTDYEQYF. The CDR3 nucleotides read TGTGCCAGCGGGACAGACTACGAGCAGTACTTC.

This clone was found a few times. This rearrangement joins TRBV5-1 to TRBJ2-5; a possible D gene is TRBD2 (5 bases). V lost 3 bases, J lost 5 bases, and 17 bases lay in between. This CDR3 is 15 amino acids long. Germline CDR1 reads SGHRS; CDR2 reads YFSETQ. This CDR3 is CASSSGLVEGETQYF. The CDR3 region has the DNA TGCGCCAGCAGCTCCGGACTCGTTGAAGGGGAGACCCAGTACTTC.